This T cell receptor beta chain was identified in a study of blood T cell repertoires in COVID-19 (dated by TCRdb to the early 2020s). Regarding the complete study: Collaborator samples came from the United States, Italy and Spain and covered acute and convalescent phases of COVID-19. The prospective study material was composed of cDNA or gDNA derived from T cells, B-cell-depleted T cells, or PBMCs. The dataset comprised deeply sampled blood TCRbeta repertoires from subjects exposed to, actively infected with, or recovered from COVID-19. The repertoires were made available in a free public database intended to serve as a resource for research on the immune response to SARS-CoV-2. Samples came from the ongoing ImmuneRACE study (first 160 participants) plus 1,254 subjects from 6 global collaborators. A de-identified subject ID, COVID-19 status, age in years and sex were almost always included in the sample metadata. HLA class I and class II types, where available, came from metadata supplied by the sample provider rather than from assay-based typing. The research as a whole found: The amount of clinical and demographic metadata varied by source and participant and was provided uncurated.

At the junction V is shortened by 3 bases and J by 0 bases; bases outside the gene matches: 6. The CDR3 sequence holds 17 residues, the cysteine and phenylalanine included. Left in the record is the CDR3 DNA by itself, 51 bases read in frame from the first base. CDR1 and CDR2 were assigned from the germline V gene as SGHRS and YFSETQ. This clone has just one count. This clone's antigen is unknown. There are no base qualities to consult, and no much larger clone falls within one base. Whole blood was collected in K2EDTA tubes by collaborating institutions according to the institutions' own protocols. For TCRbeta analysis, collaborators shipped samples as frozen whole blood, isolated PBMCs, or DNA extracted from either of those sample types. TCRbeta CDR3 regions were amplified from genomic DNA by means of the immunoSEQ Assay, a bias-controlled multiplex PCR. The published analysis was carried out like this. The number of nucleated cells in each sample was estimated by amplification of reference gene primers within the assay. To quantify the absolute abundance of each unique TCRbeta CDR3 rearrangement, sequence reads were collapsed and filtered. Productive Simpson clonality was computed per sample as the square root of Simpson's diversity index over productive rearrangements. This is the immuneACCESS table as TCRdb keeps it, with only in-frame sequences that have V and J called. A part of the clones is gone; compared with another copy, unresolved V genes explain less than half, and the rest is unexplained. V, J and clone size are taken as reported in that table, and D and trimming were inferred from the DNA itself. In all, the sample holds roughly 670,000 clones, and 85% to 90% of those were seen once. Roughly 0.25% of the sample is held by the ten biggest clonotypes.

The rearrangement joined TRBV5-1 to TRBJ1-4; TRBD1 lines up with 9 middle nucleotides. The sequence came from a woman aged 18-30 years with acute or convalescent COVID-19. The sample was peripheral blood. The nucleotide sequence reads as follows: TGCGCCAGCAGCTACGGGACAGGGCTTGCAACTAATGAAAAACTGTTTTTT. This codes for CASSYGTGLATNEKLFF. The entire variable domain, with the stretches around the CDR3 drawn from the reference TRBV5-1 and TRBJ1-4 proteins, is KAGVTQTPRYLIKTRGQQVTLSCSPISGHRSVSWYQQTPGQGLQFLFEYFSETQRNKGNFPGRFSGRQFSNSRSEMNVSTLELGDSALYLCASSYGTGLATNEKLFFGSGTQLSVL.